These 14 T cell receptor beta chains were sequenced from one sample in a study of T cell repertoires in cytomegalovirus infection (dated by TCRdb to 2018 to 2020). The label giving this sample's treatment or condition can be read as: in vitro stimulation with specific CMV peptide epitopes to enrich CMV-specific T cells. These receptors are not linked to any known antigen. Sequenced using an Illumina HiSeq 1500. TCRdb's own reprocessing of the public reads used fastp at Q25 and MiXCR and kept productive beta chains. Identical CDR3 proteins give one entry, which carries the most common genes and DNA. The sample records 900,000 to 950,000 distinct CDR3 sequences, approximately 31% of which are singletons. Jointly, the top ten make up under 15% of the sample. The sample was cultured CD8+ T cells from PBMCs, taken from culture after CMV antigen stimulation. The receptors derive from a human donor in good health (CMV status not recorded). Some clones in this sample may be carry-over from other donors' samples.

This clonotype was seen a few times. The chain has TRBV28 and TRBJ1-1; tentative D call: TRBD1 (6 bases). The V gene lost 3 bases and the J gene lost 0 bases, with 14 bases spanning the gap. CDR1 is MDHEN and CDR2 is SYDVKM in the germline V gene. CDR3 size: 16 residues. Written as DNA, the CDR3 is TGTGCCAGCAGTTTTTTTGGGGCAGGGGTGAACACTGAAGCTTTCTTT. It is translated as CASSFFGAGVNTEAFF.

The V gene is TRBV19, the J gene TRBJ2-7; 7 bases are shared with TRBD1. This CDR3 contains 13 residues. Germline assignment: CDR1 LNHDA and CDR2 SQIVND (reference sequence). The ends lost 3 bases at V and 2 bases at J; junction bases unmatched: 1. CDR3 region: CASSIGQAYEQYF. The CDR3 region has the DNA TGTGCCAGTAGTATTGGACAGGCCTACGAGCAGTACTTC.

The count of this clonotype is one. V and J are TRBV4-2 and TRBJ1-5; no clear D gene. V shed 0 bases and J shed 6 bases, with 6 bases lying between them. The germline V gene encodes CDR1 LGHNA and CDR2 YNFKEQ. The CDR3 sequence is 13 residues long. The CDR3 DNA follows: TGTGCCAGCAGCCAAGATTCCGTTCAGCCCCAGCATTTT. This translates into CASSQDSVQPQHF.

V gene TRBV29-1 combines with J gene TRBJ1-2; D uncertain. With 4 bases removed from V and 7 bases from J, the gap between germline ends came to 10 bases. The CDR3 is 11 amino acids. The germline CDR1 and CDR2 sequences are SQVTM and ANQGSEA. CDR3 sequence: CSVVAGSGYTF. The CDR3 DNA follows: TGCAGCGTTGTGGCAGGTTCTGGCTACACCTTC.

This clonotype was seen repeatedly, ten times or more. The V gene is TRBV7-9, the J gene TRBJ1-1; D remains ambiguous. Trimming removed 2 bases at V and 3 bases at J, with 4 bases between. The germline CDR1 and CDR2 sequences are SEHNR and FQNEAQ (reference sequence). The CDR3 totals 12 residues. The CDR3 DNA is TGTGCCAGCAGCTTAACATACACTGAAGCTTTCTTT. Amino acids: CASSLTYTEAFF.

This clonotype was seen just once. Relative to the germline gene, one junction end is altered; a read error may explain this. V is TRBV27 and J is TRBJ2-2; D may be TRBD1 (5 bases). The CDR3 consists of 15 residues. Germline CDR1 reads MNHEY; CDR2 reads SMNVEV (reference sequence). The CDR3: CTSSGRAMNTGELFF. CDR3 DNA sequence: TGTACCAGCAGTGGCAGGGCCATGAACACCGGGGAGCTGTTTTTT.

The chain joins TRBV19 to TRBJ1-5; 11 nucleotides agree with TRBD1. The CDR3 runs 14 residues. Losses at the gene ends were 9 bases for V and 3 bases for J; bases not matched to a gene: 4. Germline CDR1 reads LNHDA; CDR2 reads SQIVND (reference sequence). The CDR3 sequence: CASEDRGPNQPQHF. As DNA, the CDR3 is TGTGCCAGCGAGGACAGGGGGCCCAATCAGCCCCAGCATTTT. Based on the CDR3 plus reference TRBV19 and TRBJ1-5, the full variable domain is DGGITQSPKYLFRKEGQNVTLSCEQNLNHDAMYWYRQDPGQGLRLIYYSQIVNDFQKGDIAEGYSVSREKKESFPLTVTSAQKNPTAFYLCASEDRGPNQPQHFGDGTRLSIL.

This clonotype has a count of ten or more. The chain couples TRBV7-9 to TRBJ2-1; D is ambiguous. The CDR3 is made up of 13 amino acids. Germline values: CDR1 SEHNR, CDR2 FQNEAQ (reference sequence). The V gene lost 5 bases and the J gene lost 4 bases, with 9 bases spanning the gap. CDR3 DNA sequence: TGTGCCAGCAGCGAGGAAGCTTACAATGAGCAGTTCTTC. It translates to CASSEEAYNEQFF.

The V gene is TRBV6-2 or TRBV6-3, the J gene TRBJ1-5; maybe TRBD1 (6 bases). V was pared by 6 bases and J by 10 bases, with 16 bases between. The CDR3 length is 13 residues. CDR1 and CDR2 from the germline V gene are MNHEY and SVGEGT. The CDR3 loop reads CASRPAHRVPQHF. The CDR3 DNA reads TGTGCCAGCAGACCCGCCCACAGGGTCCCCCAGCATTTT.

Only a few counts were recorded for this clonotype. The gene calls are TRBV4-2 and TRBJ1-2; D is uncertain. The V gene's germline CDR1 is LGHNA and CDR2 YNFKEQ. The CDR3 is 11 residues long. Trimming took off 0 bases at V and 7 bases at J, with 3 bases between the two ends. The CDR3, as DNA: TGTGCCAGCAGCCAAGAACTTGGCTACACCTTC. This sequence encodes CASSQELGYTF.

The chain uses TRBV4-2 and TRBJ1-1; D is undetermined. The length of the CDR3 is 13 residues. Trimming took 4 bases from V and 7 from J, leaving 13 bases between them. Per germline, CDR1 LGHNA and CDR2 YNFKEQ. CDR3 amino acids: CASSPSRALEAFF. CDR3 sequence (DNA): TGTGCCAGCAGCCCCAGTAGAGCGCTTGAAGCTTTCTTT.

V is TRBV12-3 or TRBV12-4 and J is TRBJ1-1, with D tentatively TRBD1 (5 bases). Trimming shortened V by 5 bases and J by 0 bases, and 10 bases separated the two germline ends. The CDR3 is 14 amino acids. CDR3 sequence: CASSTGLLNTEAFF. CDR3 nucleotide sequence: TGTGCCAGCAGTACGGGACTGCTGAACACTGAAGCTTTCTTT.

The V and J genes are TRBV28 and TRBJ2-3; no clear D. Germline V gives CDR1 MDHEN, CDR2 SYDVKM. The CDR3 totals 14 residues. Between the trimmed V and J ends, which lost 6 bases and 2 bases, there was a span of 12 bases. CDR3 sequence reads: CASSSRRDTDTQYF. CDR3 DNA: TGTGCCAGCAGCTCACGTAGAGACACAGATACGCAGTATTTT.

The chain employs TRBV11-2 and TRBJ2-5, with D perhaps matching TRBD1 or TRBD2 (6 bases each). Germline V gene data show CDR1 as SGHAT and CDR2 as FQNNGV. The CDR3 loop spans 15 amino acids. Trimming took 7 bases from V and 1 from J, leaving 16 bases between them. The CDR3 loop reads CASNTIGGRQETQYF. CDR3 nucleotide sequence: TGTGCCAGCAACACAATAGGGGGGCGCCAAGAGACCCAGTACTTC.